A selection of T cell receptor beta chains follows, all from one sample in a study of blood T cell repertoires in COVID-19. This table comes from immunoSEQ multiplex PCR, and its TCRdb copy is limited to in-frame clones, with some not included. This sample has 94,000 or so clones, with almost 90% found just once. Input material: peripheral blood. The receptor source for this set is a woman in her 70s with acute or convalescent COVID-19. Both conserved end residues are part of each CDR3. D genes are given only for firm matches. Rows give clone size only sometimes, using once, few, many, or a class for an expanded clone.

D	V	J	size	CDR3
TRBD1	TRBV28	TRBJ1-5	-	CATVRRTGAYSNQPQHF
-	TRBV5-1	TRBJ2-2	-	CASRPTTGELFF
-	TRBV5-4	TRBJ1-1	-	CASSMGQNTEAFF
TRBD1	TRBV3-1/TRBV3-2	TRBJ1-2	-	CASSPVPRGQRNYGYTF
TRBD1	TRBV5-6	TRBJ2-2	-	CASSFGTGGSGELFF
-	TRBV2	TRBJ1-2	-	CASSVRASTNYGYTF
TRBD1	TRBV6-2/TRBV6-3	TRBJ2-7	-	CASSYPRDRGSIEQYF
-	TRBV13	TRBJ2-3	-	CASRSRGSTDTQYF
-	TRBV6-6	TRBJ1-2	-	CASSPSSGYTF
TRBD2	TRBV9	TRBJ2-1	-	CASSVGASGSYNEQFF
TRBD2	TRBV10-2	TRBJ2-1	-	CASRLAGGPGNEQFF
TRBD2	TRBV29-1	TRBJ2-5	-	CSVTSPLAGGSQTQYF
-	TRBV10-2	TRBJ2-5	-	CASRARGQETQYF
TRBD2	TRBV29-1	TRBJ2-1	-	CSVARLAEYNEQFF
TRBD2	TRBV2	TRBJ2-2	few	CASRLAGNYGELFF
TRBD1	TRBV5-1	TRBJ2-1	-	CASSLVRTGGYNEQFF
TRBD1	TRBV10-1	TRBJ2-2	-	CASGTGGTGELFF
TRBD2	TRBV7-3	TRBJ2-1	-	CASSLKGAILAGDNEQFF
-	TRBV28	TRBJ1-1	-	CASSFRRNTEAFF
TRBD1	TRBV5-5	TRBJ2-7	-	CASSWDRGVEQYF
TRBD1	TRBV11-2	TRBJ1-6	-	CASSYGTGGYSPLHF
TRBD2	TRBV9	TRBJ2-2	-	CASSPGLAGFPGELFF
-	TRBV6-5	TRBJ1-2	-	CASRSPGANYGYTF
-	TRBV27	TRBJ1-2	-	CASSTYIGTPYGYTF
-	TRBV7-9	TRBJ1-1	-	CASTPLGGTEAFF
-	TRBV6-5	TRBJ2-3	-	CASSRGSTDTQYF
TRBD2	TRBV7-2	TRBJ2-3	-	CASSLSLAGGTDTQYF
TRBD1	TRBV7-9	TRBJ2-4	-	CASSLGLDRIGGIQYF
-	TRBV9	TRBJ2-1	few	CASTADQEGRVQFF
-	TRBV6-5	TRBJ1-6	-	CASSYDGKIPLHF
TRBD1	TRBV19	TRBJ2-7	once	CASSTYQTGVGQYF
TRBD2	TRBV10-3	TRBJ2-1	-	CAIRSGGADEQFF
-	TRBV9	TRBJ2-2	-	CASSVNPSAGYGELFF
TRBD2	TRBV9	TRBJ2-5	-	CASSARGSGVQETQYF
-	TRBV24-1	TRBJ2-1	-	CATSATGYNEQFF
TRBD1	TRBV28	TRBJ2-5	-	CASSSPPGTGGTQYF
TRBD1	TRBV5-6	TRBJ2-4	-	CASSPTDRDIQYF
-	TRBV4-1	TRBJ2-1	-	CASSQDWPPGTLYNEQFF
-	TRBV9	TRBJ2-1	-	CASSVGTDSEQFF
TRBD2	TRBV3-1/TRBV3-2	TRBJ2-7	-	CASSRAGVYEQYF
TRBD1	TRBV6-5	TRBJ2-3	once	CASTAGTGSTDTQYF
TRBD1	TRBV6-1	TRBJ1-5	-	CASSGGTALSNQPQHF
-	TRBV7-9	TRBJ1-2	-	CASSPRTALEGYGYTF
-	TRBV28	TRBJ1-5	-	CASSFSTTQHF
-	TRBV9	TRBJ2-1	-	CASSGTGLTNNEQFF
TRBD1	TRBV6-2/TRBV6-3	TRBJ1-1	-	CASSNLRGQAEAFF
TRBD1	TRBV6-5	TRBJ2-3	-	CASSADRGRTDTQYF
TRBD1	TRBV5-4	TRBJ2-1	-	CASSLGQGVYNEQFF
-	TRBV4-1	TRBJ2-3	-	CASSPGQSTDTQYF
TRBD2	TRBV5-4	TRBJ2-1	-	CASSPGTSGRSDEQFF
TRBD2	TRBV5-1	TRBJ2-3	-	CASSVIRSSGGADTQYF
-	TRBV27	TRBJ2-7	few	CASSRLSGSAYEQYF
TRBD2	TRBV27	TRBJ2-1	-	CASTLSPAGGPNEQFF
-	TRBV19	TRBJ2-7	-	CASSGRGLISYEQYF
-	TRBV24-1	TRBJ2-1	-	CATSDPSRGGEQFF
TRBD1	TRBV7-8	TRBJ1-1	-	CASSRTGQRNTEAFF
-	TRBV14	TRBJ1-3	-	CASSPRVSRNTIYF